This T cell receptor beta chain was sequenced during a study of cytomegalovirus exposure and HLA in healthy donors. The CDR3 runs to 16 residues. From germline, CDR1 is GTSNPN and CDR2 SVGIG (reference sequence). Trimming took off 0 bases at V and 4 bases at J, with 16 bases between the two ends. A word on this clone: The antigen remains undetermined.

PCR amplification relied on 60 Vbeta primers (plus 13 Jbeta primers). This table comes from immunoSEQ multiplex PCR, and its TCRdb copy is limited to in-frame clones, with some not included. There are under 70,000 clones in the sample; 77% occur only once, and around 2.6% lies in the top ten. Study-wide results and caveats: It was assumed in the presence/absence analyses that sequencing depth was roughly uniform across donors. A later analysis reportedly found that, within productive TCRs, an Asian-associated ancestry cluster had fewer N-insertions than the mean observed across the roughly 700 donors. Listed as cytomegalovirus-associated were more than 150 TCR beta chains.

Sample: PBMCs. The clonotype was recovered from a female donor in good health and CMV-seronegative. The chain employs TRBV30 and TRBJ1-5, with D tentatively TRBD1 (6 bases). CDR3 in amino acids: CAWSVGQGNWNQPQHF. CDR3 DNA: TGTGCCTGGAGTGTTGGGCAGGGGAATTGGAATCAGCCCCAGCATTTT.